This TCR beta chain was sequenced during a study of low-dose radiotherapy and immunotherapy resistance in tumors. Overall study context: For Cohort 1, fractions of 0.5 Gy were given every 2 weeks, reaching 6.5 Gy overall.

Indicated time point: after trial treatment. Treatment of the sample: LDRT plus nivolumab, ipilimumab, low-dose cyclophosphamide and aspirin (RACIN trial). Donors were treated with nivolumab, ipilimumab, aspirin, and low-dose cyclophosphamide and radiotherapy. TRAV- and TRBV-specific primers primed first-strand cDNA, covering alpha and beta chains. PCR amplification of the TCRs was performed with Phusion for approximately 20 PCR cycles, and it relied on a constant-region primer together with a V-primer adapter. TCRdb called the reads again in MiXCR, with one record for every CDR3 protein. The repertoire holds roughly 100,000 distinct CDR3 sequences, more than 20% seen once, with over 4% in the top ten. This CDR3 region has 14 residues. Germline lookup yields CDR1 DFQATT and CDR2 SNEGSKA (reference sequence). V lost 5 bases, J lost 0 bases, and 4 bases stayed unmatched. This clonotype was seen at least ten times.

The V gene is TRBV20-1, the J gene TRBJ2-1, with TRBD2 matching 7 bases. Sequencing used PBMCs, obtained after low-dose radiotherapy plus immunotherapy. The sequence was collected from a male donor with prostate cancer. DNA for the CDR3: TGCAGTGCTCTACAGCGGGGCTCCTACAATGAGCAGTTCTTC. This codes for CSALQRGSYNEQFF.